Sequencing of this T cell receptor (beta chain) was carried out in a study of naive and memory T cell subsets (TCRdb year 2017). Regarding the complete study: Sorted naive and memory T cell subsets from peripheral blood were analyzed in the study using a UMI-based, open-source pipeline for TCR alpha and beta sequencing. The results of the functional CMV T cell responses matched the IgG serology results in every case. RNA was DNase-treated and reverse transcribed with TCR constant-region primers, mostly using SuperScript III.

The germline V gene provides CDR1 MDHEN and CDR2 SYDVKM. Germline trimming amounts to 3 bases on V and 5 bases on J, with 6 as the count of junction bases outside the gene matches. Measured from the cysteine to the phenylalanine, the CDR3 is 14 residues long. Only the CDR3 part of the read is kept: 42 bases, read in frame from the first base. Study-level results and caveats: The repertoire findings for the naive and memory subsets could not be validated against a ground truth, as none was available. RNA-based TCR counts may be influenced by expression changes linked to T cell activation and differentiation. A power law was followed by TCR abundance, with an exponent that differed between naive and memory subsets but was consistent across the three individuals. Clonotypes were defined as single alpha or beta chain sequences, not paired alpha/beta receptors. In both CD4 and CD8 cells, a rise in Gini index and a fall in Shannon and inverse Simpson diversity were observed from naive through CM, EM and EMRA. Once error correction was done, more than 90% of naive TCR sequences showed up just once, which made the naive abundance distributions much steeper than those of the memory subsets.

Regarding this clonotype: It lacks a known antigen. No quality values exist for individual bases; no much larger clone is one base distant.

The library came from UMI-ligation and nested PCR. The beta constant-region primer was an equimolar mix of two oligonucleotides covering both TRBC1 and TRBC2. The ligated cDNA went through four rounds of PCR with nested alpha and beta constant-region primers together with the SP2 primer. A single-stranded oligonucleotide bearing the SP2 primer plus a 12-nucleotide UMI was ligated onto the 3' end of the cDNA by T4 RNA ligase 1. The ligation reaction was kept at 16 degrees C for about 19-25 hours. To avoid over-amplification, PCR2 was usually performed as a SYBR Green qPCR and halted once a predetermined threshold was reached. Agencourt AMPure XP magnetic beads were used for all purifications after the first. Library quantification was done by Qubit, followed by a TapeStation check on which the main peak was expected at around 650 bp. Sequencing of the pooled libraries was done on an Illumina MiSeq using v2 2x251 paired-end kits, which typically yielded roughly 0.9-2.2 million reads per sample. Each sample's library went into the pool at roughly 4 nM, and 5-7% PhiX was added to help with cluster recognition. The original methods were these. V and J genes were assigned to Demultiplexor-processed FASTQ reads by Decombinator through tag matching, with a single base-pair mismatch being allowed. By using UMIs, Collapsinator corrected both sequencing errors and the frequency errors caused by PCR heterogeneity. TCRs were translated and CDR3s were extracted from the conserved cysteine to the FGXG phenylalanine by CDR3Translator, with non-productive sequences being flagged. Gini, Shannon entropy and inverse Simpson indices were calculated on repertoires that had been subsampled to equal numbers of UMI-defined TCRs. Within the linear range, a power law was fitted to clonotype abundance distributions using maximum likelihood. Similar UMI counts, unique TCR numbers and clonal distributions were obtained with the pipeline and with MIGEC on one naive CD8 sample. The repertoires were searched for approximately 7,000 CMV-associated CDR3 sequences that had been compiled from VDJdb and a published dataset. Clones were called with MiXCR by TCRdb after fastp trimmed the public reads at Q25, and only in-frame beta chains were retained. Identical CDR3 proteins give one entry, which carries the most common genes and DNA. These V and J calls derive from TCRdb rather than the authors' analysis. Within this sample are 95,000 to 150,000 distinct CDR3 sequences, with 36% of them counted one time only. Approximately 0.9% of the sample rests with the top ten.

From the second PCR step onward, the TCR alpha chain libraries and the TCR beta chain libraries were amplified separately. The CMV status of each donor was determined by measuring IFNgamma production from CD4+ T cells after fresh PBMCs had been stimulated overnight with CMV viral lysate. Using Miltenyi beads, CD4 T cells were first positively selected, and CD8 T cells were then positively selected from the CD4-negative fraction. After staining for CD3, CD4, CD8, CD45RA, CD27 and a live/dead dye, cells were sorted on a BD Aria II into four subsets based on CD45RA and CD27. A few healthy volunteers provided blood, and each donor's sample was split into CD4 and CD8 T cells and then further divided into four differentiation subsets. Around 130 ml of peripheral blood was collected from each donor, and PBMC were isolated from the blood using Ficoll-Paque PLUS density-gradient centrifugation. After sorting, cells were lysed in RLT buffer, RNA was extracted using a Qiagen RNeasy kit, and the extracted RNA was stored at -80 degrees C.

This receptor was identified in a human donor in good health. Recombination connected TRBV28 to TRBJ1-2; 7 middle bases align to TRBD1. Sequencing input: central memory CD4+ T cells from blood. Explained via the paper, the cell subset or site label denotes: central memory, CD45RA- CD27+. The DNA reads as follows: TGTGCCAGCAGTTTTTCCGGGACAGTGTATGGCTACACCTTC. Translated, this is CASSFSGTVYGYTF.